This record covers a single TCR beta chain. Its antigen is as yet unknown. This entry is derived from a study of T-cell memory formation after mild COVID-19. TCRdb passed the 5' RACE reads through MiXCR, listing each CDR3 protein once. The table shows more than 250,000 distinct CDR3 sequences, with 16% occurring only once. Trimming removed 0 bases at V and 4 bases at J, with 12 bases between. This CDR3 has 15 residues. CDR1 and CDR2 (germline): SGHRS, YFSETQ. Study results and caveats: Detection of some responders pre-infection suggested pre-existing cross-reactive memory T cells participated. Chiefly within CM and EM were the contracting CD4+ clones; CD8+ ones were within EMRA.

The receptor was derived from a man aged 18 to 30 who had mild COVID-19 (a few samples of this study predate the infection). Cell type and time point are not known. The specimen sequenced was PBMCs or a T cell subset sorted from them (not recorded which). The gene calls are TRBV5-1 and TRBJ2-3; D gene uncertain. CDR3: CASSLADPAPDTQYF. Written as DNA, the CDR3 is TGCGCCAGCAGCTTGGCCGACCCAGCCCCAGATACGCAGTATTTT.